The 18 T cell receptor beta chains below come from one sample, sequenced in a study of shared clonotypes between healthy human individuals. The assay was immunoSEQ multiplex PCR, and TCRdb's table has in-frame clones only and misses some. This table holds approximately 980,000 clones, 76% found once. The sequenced sample was memory CD4+ T cells sorted from blood. Subset specified: CD45RA-negative fraction. Receptors originate from a man younger than 30 in good health.

J is TRBJ2-5 and V is TRBV7-8; 9 bases fit TRBD1. Germline V gene lookup returns CDR1 SGHVS and CDR2 FQNEAQ. CDR3 length: 15 residues. V trimming: 6 bases; J trimming: 7 bases; junction bases outside the gene matches: 12. The CDR3 spells CASSSQGTGTPTQYF. The CDR3, as DNA: TGTGCCAGCAGTTCTCAGGGGACAGGGACGCCGACCCAGTACTTC.

This sequence joins TRBV6-1 and TRBJ1-4; D ambiguous. The CDR3 contains 15 residues. Germline V gene sequence: CDR1 MNHNS, CDR2 SASEGT. The ends were cut back, 2 bases at V and 0 bases at J, with 7 bases in the middle. The DNA for the CDR3 is TGTGCCAGCAGTGAATGGGGTGCAACTAATGAAAAACTGTTTTTT. Its protein product is CASSEWGATNEKLFF.

V and J are TRBV14 and TRBJ1-1; no firm D call. V gave up 2 bases and J gave up 4 bases, with 8 bases separating them. CDR3 length: 13 amino acids. The germline V gene has CDR1 SGHDN and CDR2 FVKESK. In DNA, the CDR3 is TGTGCCAGCAGCCAACAAACGGTCACTGAAGCTTTCTTT. Protein product: CASSQQTVTEAFF.

This clone was observed a handful of times. The chain combines TRBV25-1 with TRBJ2-3, with 8 bases matching TRBD2. Losses at the gene ends were 3 bases for V and 3 bases for J; bases not matched to a gene: 8. CDR1 is MGHDK and CDR2 is SYGVNS in the germline V gene. This CDR3 spans 16 amino acids. The CDR3 DNA sequence: TGTGCCAGCAGTGACCCTTCGAAGCGGGGGACAGATACGCAGTATTTT. This sequence encodes CASSDPSKRGTDTQYF.

CDR3 loop: CASSYLQGYTEAFF. For the CDR3, the DNA is TGTGCCAGCAGTTATTTACAGGGGTACACTGAAGCTTTCTTT. The V and J genes are TRBV6-5 and TRBJ1-1, with 7 nucleotides matching TRBD1. The CDR3 runs 14 residues. Looked up from germline, CDR1 is MNHEY and CDR2 is SVGAGI. V shed 3 bases, J shed 3 bases, and the junction held 4 bases outside the gene matches.

The gene calls are TRBV18 and TRBJ2-7; 9 nucleotides line up with TRBD2. With V trimmed by 4 bases and J by 7 bases, 14 bases remained unmatched. The germline V gene has CDR1 KGHSH and CDR2 LQKENI. The CDR3 is 16 residues long. CDR3 region: CASSRGLAGAWEEQYF. DNA of the CDR3: TGTGCCAGCTCACGGGGACTAGCAGGTGCCTGGGAGGAGCAGTACTTC.

The rearrangement uses TRBV19 and TRBJ1-2; the match to TRBD1 covers 9 bases. Germline CDR1 is LNHDA and CDR2 is SQIVND (reference sequence). The CDR3 runs 13 residues. The V and J ends lost 3 bases and 8 bases, in that order; junction bases with no gene match: 4. The CDR3 region is CASSIGQGNGYTF. CDR3 bases: TGTGCCAGTAGTATCGGACAGGGGAACGGCTACACCTTC.

The rearrangement joins TRBV7-9 to TRBJ1-6, with D possibly TRBD1 on 6 matching bases. The germline V gene encodes CDR1 SEHNR and CDR2 FQNEAQ (reference sequence). The CDR3 consists of 15 residues. Trimming pared 1 base from V and 8 bases from J, leaving 12 bases between. The CDR3: CASSLGGQRDSPLHF. CDR3 sequence (DNA): TGTGCCAGCAGCTTAGGTGGACAGAGGGATTCACCCCTCCACTTT.

In its sample, this clone was seen once. The V and J genes are TRBV7-9 and TRBJ2-7; no clear D gene. Trimming shortened V by 4 bases and J by 5 bases, and 9 bases separated the two germline ends. The germline CDR1 and CDR2 sequences are SEHNR and FQNEAQ (reference sequence). The CDR3 consists of 12 residues. The CDR3 spells CASSSSPNEQYF. The CDR3 region has the DNA TGTGCCAGCAGCTCCTCCCCTAACGAGCAGTACTTC.

The chain is built from TRBV7-9 and TRBJ2-1; D unclear. There are 14 residues in the CDR3. Per germline, CDR1 SEHNR and CDR2 FQNEAQ (reference sequence). V was shortened by 1 base and J by 2 bases, with 6 bases between the two germline ends. The chain's CDR3 is CASSLGGTYNEQFF. As DNA, the CDR3 is TGTGCCAGCAGCTTAGGGGGTACCTACAATGAGCAGTTCTTC.

This clone has just a few counts. The chain recombines TRBV10-3 with TRBJ1-5; D gene ambiguous. Germline assignment: CDR1 ENHRY and CDR2 SYGVKD. The CDR3 loop spans 13 amino acids. The germline V and J ends were trimmed by 4 bases and 5 bases, with 9 bases remaining between them. The chain's CDR3 is CAISAGLDQPQHF. The CDR3 DNA reads TGTGCCATCAGTGCGGGGTTGGATCAGCCCCAGCATTTT.

This clone was picked up a small number of times. J is TRBJ2-2 and V is TRBV7-9, with 9 positions matching TRBD2. CDR1 SEHNR and CDR2 FQNEAQ come from the germline V gene (reference sequence). Unmatched junction bases numbered 9, after V lost 8 bases and J lost 5 bases. This CDR3 comprises 15 residues. The CDR3 nucleotides read TGTGCCAGCTTGATAGCGGGAGTTAAAACCGGGGAGCTGTTTTTT. Encoded protein: CASLIAGVKTGELFF.

This chain joins TRBV7-2 and TRBJ1-3; no clear D. CDR3 length equals 17 residues. Germline V lookup: CDR1 SGHTA, CDR2 FQGNSA. The germline V and J ends were trimmed by 1 base and 3 bases, with 16 bases remaining between them. This CDR3 is CASSLEPGPGRGNTIYF. The CDR3 region has the DNA TGTGCCAGCAGCTTAGAGCCAGGTCCAGGCCGTGGAAACACCATATATTTT.

This chain links TRBV11-3 with TRBJ2-3, with 13 bases lining up with TRBD2. Germline V gene sequence: CDR1 SGHNT, CDR2 YENEEA. The junction had 4 bases not matched to a gene; V was cut back by 1 base and J by 6 bases. The CDR3 consists of 16 residues. CDR3 bases: TGTGCCAGCAGCTTAGGGACTAGCGGGAGTGCGGATACGCAGTATTTT. It is translated as CASSLGTSGSADTQYF.

The chain combines TRBV2 with TRBJ1-2; perhaps TRBD1 as D (5 bases). Germline CDR1 SNHLY, CDR2 FYNNEI. This CDR3 region has 14 residues. Deletions cut 5 bases from V and 4 bases from J, with 14 bases between. CDR3 protein: CASSLQGTFYGYTF. The CDR3 region has the DNA TGTGCCAGCAGTCTGCAGGGAACATTCTATGGCTACACCTTC.

The chain recombines TRBV7-2 with TRBJ2-5, with 12 bases lining up with TRBD1. V dropped 2 bases and J dropped 5; count of bases not matched to a gene: 9. The CDR3 length is 17 residues. Germline CDR1 is SGHTA and CDR2 is FQGNSA. The CDR3 protein is CASSLYSPGTGGETQYF. CDR3 bases: TGTGCCAGCAGCTTATATAGTCCCGGGACAGGGGGCGAGACCCAGTACTTC.

The chain is built from TRBV10-3 and TRBJ2-2; the match to TRBD1 covers 8 bases. Per the germline V gene, CDR1 is ENHRY and CDR2 is SYGVKD. The CDR3 sequence is 16 residues long. J was trimmed by 1 base and V by 0 bases; bases with no gene match: 1. In DNA, the CDR3 is TGTGCCATCAGTGAGTCCGGACAGGGGAACACCGGGGAGCTGTTTTTT. Translating it yields CAISESGQGNTGELFF.

Notes on this clone: A much larger clone differs by one base, so this may be a read error. Distinct nucleotide sequences in the sample also encode this CDR3. This chain connects TRBV13 to TRBJ1-5; D gene unclear. V was cut by 0 bases and J by 0 bases, with 3 bases left in between. The CDR3 runs 14 residues. Germline V CDR1 and CDR2: PRHDT, FYEKMQ (reference sequence). Written as DNA, the CDR3 is TGTGCCAGCAGCTTAGGGGGTAGCAATCAGCCCCAGCATTTT. As protein: CASSLGGSNQPQHF.